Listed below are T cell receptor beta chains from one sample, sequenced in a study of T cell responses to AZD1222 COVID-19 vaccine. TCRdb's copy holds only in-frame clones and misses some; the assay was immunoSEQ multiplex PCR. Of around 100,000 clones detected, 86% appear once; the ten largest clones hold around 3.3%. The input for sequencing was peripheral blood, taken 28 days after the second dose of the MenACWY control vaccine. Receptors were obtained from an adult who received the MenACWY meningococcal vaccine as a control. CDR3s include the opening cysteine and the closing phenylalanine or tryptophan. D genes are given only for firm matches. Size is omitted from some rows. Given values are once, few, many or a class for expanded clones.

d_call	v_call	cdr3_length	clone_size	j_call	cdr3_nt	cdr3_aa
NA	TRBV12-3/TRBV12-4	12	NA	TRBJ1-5	TGTGCCAGCAGTTATAGCAATCAGCCCCAGCATTTT	CASSYSNQPQHF
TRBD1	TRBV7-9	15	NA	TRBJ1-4	TGTGCCAGCAGCTTAGGGACAGGGACTAATGAAAAACTGTTTTTT	CASSLGTGTNEKLFF
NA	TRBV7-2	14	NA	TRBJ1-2	TGTGCCAGCAGCTCCTCCAGGGAACTCTATGGCTACACCTTC	CASSSSRELYGYTF
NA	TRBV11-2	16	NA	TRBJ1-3	TGTGCCAGCAGCTTAGGGAGGGGGGGAACTGGAAACACCATATATTTT	CASSLGRGGTGNTIYF
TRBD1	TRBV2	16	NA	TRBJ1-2	TGTGCCAGCAGTGAATATCCGAGACAGGGAAATTCTGGCTACACCTTC	CASSEYPRQGNSGYTF
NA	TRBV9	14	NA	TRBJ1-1	TGTGCCAGCAGCTTGGGACACCCGAACACTGAAGCTTTCTTT	CASSLGHPNTEAFF
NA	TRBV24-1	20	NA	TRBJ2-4	TGTGCCACCAGTGACCTGGGGGTGAAGGTGGGGGACTTAGCCAAAAACATTCAGTACTTC	CATSDLGVKVGDLAKNIQYF
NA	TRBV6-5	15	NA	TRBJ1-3	TGTGCCAGCAGCTCACAGGGAATCACAGGAAACACCATATATTTT	CASSSQGITGNTIYF
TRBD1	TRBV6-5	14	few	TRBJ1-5	TGTGCCAGCAGAGGGACAGGGGGCAATCAGCCCCAGCATTTT	CASRGTGGNQPQHF
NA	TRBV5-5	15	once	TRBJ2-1	TGTGCCAGCAGCTTTGCGGTGAGCTCCTACAATGAGCAGTTCTTC	CASSFAVSSYNEQFF
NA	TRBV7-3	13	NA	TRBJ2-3	TGTGCCAGCAGCTTAAACAGGGAAGATACGCAGTATTTT	CASSLNREDTQYF
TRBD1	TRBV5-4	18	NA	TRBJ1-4	TGTGCCAGCCGGAAGACAGGGGGCTCACTCGCAACTAATGAAAAACTGTTTTTT	CASRKTGGSLATNEKLFF
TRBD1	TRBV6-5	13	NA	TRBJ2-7	TGTGCCAGCAGTTACCCGGACAGGGGTACACAGTACTTC	CASSYPDRGTQYF
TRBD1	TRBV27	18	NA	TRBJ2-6	TGTGCCAGCCGTCCTTGGACAGGGGAAAACTCTGGGGCCAACGTCCTGACTTTC	CASRPWTGENSGANVLTF
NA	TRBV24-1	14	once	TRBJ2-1	TGTGCCACCAGTGGTGGGTATGCCTACAATGAGCAGTTCTTC	CATSGGYAYNEQFF
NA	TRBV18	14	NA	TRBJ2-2	TGTGCCAGCTCACCCTTCAGGGGAACGGGGGAGCTGTTTTTT	CASSPFRGTGELFF
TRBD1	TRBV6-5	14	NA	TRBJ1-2	TGTGCCAGCACACCGTTCCAGGGACAGCTGGGCTACACCTTC	CASTPFQGQLGYTF
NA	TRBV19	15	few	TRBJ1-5	TGTGCCAGTCGGACAGCAGTCTATAGCAATCAGCCCCAGCATTTT	CASRTAVYSNQPQHF
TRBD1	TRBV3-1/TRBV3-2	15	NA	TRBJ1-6	TGTGCCAGCAGCCGCCGGGACAGGGATTATTCACCCCTCCACTTT	CASSRRDRDYSPLHF
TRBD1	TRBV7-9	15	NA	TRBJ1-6	TGTGCCAGCAGCCCACGACAGGGCTGGAATTCACCCCTCCACTTT	CASSPRQGWNSPLHF
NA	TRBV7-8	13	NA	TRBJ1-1	TGTGCCAGCAGCTTCAGACTGAACACTGAAGCTTTCTTT	CASSFRLNTEAFF
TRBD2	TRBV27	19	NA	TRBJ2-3	TGTGCCAGCAGTTTATACAGCTTAGAGCGGGGGGGCCGGGCAGATACGCAGTATTTT	CASSLYSLERGGRADTQYF
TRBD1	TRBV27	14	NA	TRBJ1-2	TGTGCCAGCAGTTTATCGGGACAGGGATATGGCTACACCTTC	CASSLSGQGYGYTF
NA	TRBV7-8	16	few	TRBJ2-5	TGTGCCAGCAGCTTAGGGTACAGGACAGTATCGAAGACCCAGTACTTC	CASSLGYRTVSKTQYF
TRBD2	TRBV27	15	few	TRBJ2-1	TGTGCCAGCCACTCAGCGGGGGGGCCTTCCAATGAGCAGTTCTTC	CASHSAGGPSNEQFF
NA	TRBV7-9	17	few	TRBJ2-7	TGTGCCAGCAGCCAAAACAACGACCTAACAGTCGCCTACGAGCAGTACTTC	CASSQNNDLTVAYEQYF
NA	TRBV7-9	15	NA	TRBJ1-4	TGTGCCAGCAGCTTACTTCTTAGGGAGAATGAAAAACTGTTTTTT	CASSLLLRENEKLFF
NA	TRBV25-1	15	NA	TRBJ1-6	TGTGCCAGCAGTGACCTCGGGAAAGCAAATTCACCCCTCCACTTT	CASSDLGKANSPLHF
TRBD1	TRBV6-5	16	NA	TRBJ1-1	TGTGCCAGCAGTTTCGGCGTGGAGGGGGCGAACACTGAAGCTTTCTTT	CASSFGVEGANTEAFF
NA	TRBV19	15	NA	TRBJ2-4	TGTGCCAGTAGTCCGGGACTCGGGGCCAAAAACATTCAGTACTTC	CASSPGLGAKNIQYF
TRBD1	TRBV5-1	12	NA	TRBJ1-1	TGCGCCAGCAGCCGGGACAGGGGGTTAGCTTTCTTT	CASSRDRGLAFF
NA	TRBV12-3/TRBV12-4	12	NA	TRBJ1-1	TGTGCCAGCAGCATGGGTCAAGCCGAAGCTTTCTTT	CASSMGQAEAFF
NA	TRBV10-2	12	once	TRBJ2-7	TGCGCCGCCGGAGCAGGGTACTACGAGCAGTACTTC	CAAGAGYYEQYF
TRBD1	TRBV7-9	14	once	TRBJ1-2	TGTGCCAGCAGCTTGGAACAGGGGGGCTCTGGCTACACCTTC	CASSLEQGGSGYTF
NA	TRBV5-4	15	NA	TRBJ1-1	TGTGCCAGCAGCCCCCCCAAGGGGATGCGCACTGAAGCTTTCTTT	CASSPPKGMRTEAFF
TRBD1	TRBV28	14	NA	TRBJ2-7	TGTGCCAGCAGTTTAGGGACAGCCCCCTACGAGCAGTACTTC	CASSLGTAPYEQYF
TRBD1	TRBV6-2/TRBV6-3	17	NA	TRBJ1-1	TGTGCCAGCAGTTACTCCCGGGACAGGGAGGCGGACACTGAAGCTTTCTTT	CASSYSRDREADTEAFF
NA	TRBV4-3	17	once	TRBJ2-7	TGCGCCAGCAGCCAAGAAGGTCCAGGGTATGGGACCTACGAGCAGTACTTC	CASSQEGPGYGTYEQYF
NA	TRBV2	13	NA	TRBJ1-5	TGTGCCAGCACTCCAGGGAGCAATCAGCCCCAGCATTTT	CASTPGSNQPQHF
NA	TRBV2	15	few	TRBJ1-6	TGTGCCAGCAACCCCCGGGCAGCCTATAATTCACCCCTCCACTTT	CASNPRAAYNSPLHF
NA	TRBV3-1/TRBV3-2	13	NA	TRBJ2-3	TGTGCCAGCAGCCTGAACCCCACAGATACGCAGTATTTT	CASSLNPTDTQYF
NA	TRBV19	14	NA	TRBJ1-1	TGTGCCAGTAGTATGGAAACAGGGCTCACTGAAGCTTTCTTT	CASSMETGLTEAFF
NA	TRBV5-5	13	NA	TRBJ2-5	TGTGCCAGCAGTTACAGGGCTCAAGAGGCCCAGTACTTC	CASSYRAQEAQYF
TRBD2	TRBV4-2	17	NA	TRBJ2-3	TGTGCCAGCAGCCTCCGATCGCCAGCGGGGGGGGCAGATACGCAGTATTTT	CASSLRSPAGGADTQYF
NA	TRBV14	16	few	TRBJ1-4	TGTGCCAGCAGCCAAGAAAGGAACAGGAATAATGAAAAACTGTTTTTT	CASSQERNRNNEKLFF
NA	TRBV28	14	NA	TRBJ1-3	TGTGCCAGCAGTTTTCCCACAGGGGGAAACACCATATATTTT	CASSFPTGGNTIYF
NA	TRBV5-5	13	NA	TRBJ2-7	TGTGCCAGCAGCTTGGGAGGGTTGGACGAGCAGTACTTC	CASSLGGLDEQYF
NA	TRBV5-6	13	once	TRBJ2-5	TGTGCCGGACGCCGGGATGGGTCAGAGACCCAGTACTTC	CAGRRDGSETQYF